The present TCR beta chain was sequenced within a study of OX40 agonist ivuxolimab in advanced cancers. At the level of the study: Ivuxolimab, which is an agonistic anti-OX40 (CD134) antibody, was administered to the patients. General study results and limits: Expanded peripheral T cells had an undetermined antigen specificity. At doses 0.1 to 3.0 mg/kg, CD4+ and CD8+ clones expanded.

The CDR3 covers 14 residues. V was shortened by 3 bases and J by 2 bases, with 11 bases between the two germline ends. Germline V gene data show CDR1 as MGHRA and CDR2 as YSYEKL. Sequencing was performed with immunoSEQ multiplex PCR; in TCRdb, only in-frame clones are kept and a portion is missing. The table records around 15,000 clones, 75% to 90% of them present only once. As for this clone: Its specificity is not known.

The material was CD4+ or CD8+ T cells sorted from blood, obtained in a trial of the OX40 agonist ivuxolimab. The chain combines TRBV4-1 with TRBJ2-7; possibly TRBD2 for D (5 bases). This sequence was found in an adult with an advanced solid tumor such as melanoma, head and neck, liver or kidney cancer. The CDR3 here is CASSHGPGTYEQYF. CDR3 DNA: TGCGCCAGCAGCCACGGGCCGGGGACCTACGAGCAGTACTTC.